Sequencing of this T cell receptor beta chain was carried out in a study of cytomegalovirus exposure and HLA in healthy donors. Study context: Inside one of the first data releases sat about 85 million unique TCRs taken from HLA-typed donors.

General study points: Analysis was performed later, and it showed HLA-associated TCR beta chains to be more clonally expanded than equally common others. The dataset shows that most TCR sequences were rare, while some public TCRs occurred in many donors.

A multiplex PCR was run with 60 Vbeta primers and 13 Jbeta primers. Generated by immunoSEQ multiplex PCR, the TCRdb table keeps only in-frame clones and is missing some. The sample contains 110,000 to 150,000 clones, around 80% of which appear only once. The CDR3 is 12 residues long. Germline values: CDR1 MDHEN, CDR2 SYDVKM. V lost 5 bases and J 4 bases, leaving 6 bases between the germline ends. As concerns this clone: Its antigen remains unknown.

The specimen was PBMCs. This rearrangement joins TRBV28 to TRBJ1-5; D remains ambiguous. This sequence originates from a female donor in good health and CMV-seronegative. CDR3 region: CASSRGNQPQHF. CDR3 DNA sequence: TGTGCCAGCAGTCGGGGAAATCAGCCCCAGCATTTT.